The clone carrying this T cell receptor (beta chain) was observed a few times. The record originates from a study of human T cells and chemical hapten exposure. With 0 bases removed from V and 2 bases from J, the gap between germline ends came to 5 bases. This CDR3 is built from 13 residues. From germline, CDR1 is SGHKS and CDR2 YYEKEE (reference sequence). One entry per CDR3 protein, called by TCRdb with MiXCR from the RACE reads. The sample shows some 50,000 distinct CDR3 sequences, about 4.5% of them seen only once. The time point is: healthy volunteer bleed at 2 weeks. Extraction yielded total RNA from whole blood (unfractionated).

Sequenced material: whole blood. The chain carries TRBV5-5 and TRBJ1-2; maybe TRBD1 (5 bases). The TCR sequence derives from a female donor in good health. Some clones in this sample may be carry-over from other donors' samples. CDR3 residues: CASSLGGNYGYTF. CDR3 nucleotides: TGTGCCAGCAGCTTGGGGGGGAACTATGGCTACACCTTC.